This T cell receptor beta chain was observed in a study of T-cell reconstitution after alpha-beta-depleted transplantation in children. The germline V and J ends were trimmed by 2 bases and 6 bases, with 16 bases remaining between them. The CDR3 has 15 amino acids. In germline, CDR1 is SNHLY, CDR2 FYNNEI. Only a few counts were recorded for this clonotype. Preparation of the TCRbeta library was carried out with unique molecular identifiers. Via MiXCR, TCRdb re-called the PCR reads, giving one row per CDR3 protein. Of approximately 590,000 distinct CDR3 sequences listed, about 10% are singletons. The genes are TRBV2 and TRBJ1-1, with a tentative D call TRBD1 (5 bases). The sample consisted of PBMCs from the stem cell graft donor, taken from the stem cell graft. The TCR originated in a human donor who donated a stem cell graft to a child with acute myeloid leukemia. The CDR3 bases are TGTGCCAGCAGTGAATCCCGGGGCCCGACCGCTGAAGCTTTCTTT. It is translated as CASSESRGPTAEAFF. Full variable domain (rest looked up from reference TRBV2 and TRBJ1-1): EPEVTQTPSHQVTQMGQEVILRCVPISNHLYFYWYRQILGQKVEFLVSFYNNEISEKSEIFDDQFSVERPDGSNFTLKIRSTKLEDSAMYFCASSESRGPTAEAFFGQGTRLTVV.